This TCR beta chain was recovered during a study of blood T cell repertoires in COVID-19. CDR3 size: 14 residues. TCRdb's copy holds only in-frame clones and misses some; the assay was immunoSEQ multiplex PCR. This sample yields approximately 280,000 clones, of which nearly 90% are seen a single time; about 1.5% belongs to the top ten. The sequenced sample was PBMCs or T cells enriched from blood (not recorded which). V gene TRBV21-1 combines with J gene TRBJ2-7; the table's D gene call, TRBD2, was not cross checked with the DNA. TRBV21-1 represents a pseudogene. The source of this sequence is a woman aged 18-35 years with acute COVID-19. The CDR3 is CASSNRVASYEQYF. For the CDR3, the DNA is TGTGCCAGCAGCAACCGGGTCGCCTCCTACGAGCAGTACTTC.